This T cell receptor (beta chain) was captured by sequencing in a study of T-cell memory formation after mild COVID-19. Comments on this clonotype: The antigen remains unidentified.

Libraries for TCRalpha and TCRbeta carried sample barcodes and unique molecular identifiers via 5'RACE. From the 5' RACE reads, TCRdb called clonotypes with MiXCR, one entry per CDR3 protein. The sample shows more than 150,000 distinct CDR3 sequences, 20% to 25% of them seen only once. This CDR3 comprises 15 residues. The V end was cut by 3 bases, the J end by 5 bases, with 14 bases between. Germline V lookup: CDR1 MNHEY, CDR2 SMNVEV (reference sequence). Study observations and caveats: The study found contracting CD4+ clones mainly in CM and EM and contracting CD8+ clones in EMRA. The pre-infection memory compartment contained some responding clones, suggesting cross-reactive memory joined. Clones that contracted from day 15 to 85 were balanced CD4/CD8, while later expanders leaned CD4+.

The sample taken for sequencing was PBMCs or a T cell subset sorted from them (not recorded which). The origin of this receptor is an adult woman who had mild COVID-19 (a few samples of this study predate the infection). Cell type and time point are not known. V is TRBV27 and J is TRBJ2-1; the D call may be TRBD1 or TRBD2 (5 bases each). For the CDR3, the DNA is TGTGCCAGCAGTTTGGGGACCCACGGCGACAATGAGCAGTTCTTC. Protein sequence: CASSLGTHGDNEQFF.